This T cell receptor beta chain was sequenced in a study of read filtering for tumor transcriptome and immune sequencing. This library used roughly 400 ng RNA and molecular barcoded adaptors spanning alpha/delta and beta/gamma chains. MiXCR was run by TCRdb on the reads, yielding one entry per CDR3 protein. The profile shows 35,000 to 40,000 distinct CDR3 sequences, less than 15% of them singletons. This clonotype was counted ten times or more. Germline V gene data show CDR1 as MNHEY and CDR2 as SVGEGT. Unmatched junction bases numbered 10, after V lost 2 bases and J lost 9 bases. This CDR3 region has 15 residues.

The rearrangement uses TRBV6-2 or TRBV6-3 and TRBJ2-1; 7 positions match TRBD1. The sequence was obtained from a donor over 35 with multiple myeloma. Input material: a population of CD138-negative cells sorted from bone marrow. CDR3: CASSYGRDSSTEQFF. CDR3 sequence (DNA): TGTGCCAGCAGTTACGGCCGGGACAGCAGCACTGAGCAGTTCTTC.